These 5 T cell receptor beta chains were all obtained from the same sample, sequenced in a study of graft-versus-host responses after intestinal transplantation. Measured with immunoSEQ multiplex PCR; TCRdb has only the in-frame clones, and not every one. The repertoire holds about 78,000 clones, with about nine tenths as singletons. Their target antigens are unknown. The sample in question was unstimulated CD8+ T cells sorted from spleen or lymph node cells, obtained before transplant. The receptors were sampled from a human donor who was the organ donor for an intestinal transplant.

This chain links TRBV11-2 with TRBJ2-1; D ambiguous. This CDR3 is built from 13 residues. Germline V gene lookup returns CDR1 SGHAT and CDR2 FQNNGV. V was pared by 2 bases and J by 7 bases, with 9 bases between. In DNA, the CDR3 is TGTGCCAGCAGCTTACCAGGAATGAATGAGCAGTTCTTC. The encoded protein is CASSLPGMNEQFF. Full variable domain (outside the CDR3, taken from reference TRBV11-2 and TRBJ2-1): EAGVAQSPRYKIIEKRQSVAFWCNPISGHATLYWYQQILGQGPKLLIQFQNNGVVDDSQLPKDRFSAERLKGVDSTLKIQPAKLEDSAVYLCASSLPGMNEQFFGPGTRLTVL.

The chain carries TRBV12-2 and TRBJ1-1. TRBV12-2 is tagged as a pseudogene. The CDR3 loop spans 16 amino acids. The CDR3 is CASRLVFGRRNTEAFF. For the CDR3, the DNA is TGTGCAAGTCGCTTAGTATTCGGGCGCAGAAACACTGAAGCTTTCTTT.

V gene TRBV10-3 combines with J gene TRBJ1-2, with D unresolved. Trimming took 8 bases from V and 6 from J, leaving 7 bases between them. CDR3 length: 10 amino acids. CDR1 and CDR2 (germline): ENHRY, SYGVKD. This CDR3 is CAIGPDGYTF. CDR3 sequence (DNA): TGTGCCATCGGGCCGGATGGCTACACCTTC.

The sample holds one count of this clone. This chain joins TRBV4-1 and TRBJ1-5; the D gene is possibly TRBD1 (5 bases). V gave up 5 bases and J gave up 0 bases, with 8 bases separating them. The CDR3 has 14 amino acids. Per germline, CDR1 MGHRA and CDR2 YSYEKL. CDR3 region: CASSGADSNQPQHF. CDR3 DNA sequence: TGCGCCAGCAGCGGGGCGGATAGCAATCAGCCCCAGCATTTT.

V gene TRBV4-2 combines with J gene TRBJ1-6, with 7 nucleotides matching TRBD1. After removal of 4 bases from V and 9 bases from J, the junction contained 12 bases not matched to a gene. Germline CDR1 reads LGHNA; CDR2 reads YNFKEQ. This CDR3 is 16 amino acids long. CDR3 loop: CASSRKATGEGSPLHF. The CDR3 nucleotides are TGTGCCAGCAGCCGAAAAGCAACAGGGGAGGGTTCACCCCTCCACTTT.